The 2 T cell receptor beta chains presented below share a single source sample, sequenced in a study of cytotoxic CD8 clonotypes in ibrutinib-treated CLL. The data were produced by immunoSEQ multiplex PCR, yet TCRdb's version contains in-frame clones alone and is incomplete. In the table there are approximately 150,000 clones, about 84% of which are singletons. The sample here was PBMCs, taken after 24 months of ibrutinib treatment. The source of these receptors is a human donor with chronic lymphocytic leukemia.

The rearrangement uses TRBV9 and TRBJ2-2, with D perhaps assigned TRBD1 or TRBD2 (5 bases each). Per germline, CDR1 SGDLS and CDR2 YYNGEE. The CDR3 is 14 residues long. Trimming stripped 4 bases from V and 3 bases from J, with 10 bases between. This chain's CDR3 is CASSPRGDTGELFF. The CDR3 nucleotides read TGTGCCAGCAGCCCTCGAGGGGACACCGGGGAGCTGTTTTTT.

The chain couples TRBV5-1 to TRBJ2-3; 12 bases fit TRBD2. Trimming removed 2 bases from V and 1 base from J; junction bases left unmatched: 11. Germline V gene sequence: CDR1 SGHRS, CDR2 YFSETQ. This CDR3 spans 19 amino acids. The DNA of the CDR3 is TGCGCCAGCAGCTTAGACCAAGGACTAGCGGGGATCCGCACAGATACGCAGTATTTT. Its translation is CASSLDQGLAGIRTDTQYF.